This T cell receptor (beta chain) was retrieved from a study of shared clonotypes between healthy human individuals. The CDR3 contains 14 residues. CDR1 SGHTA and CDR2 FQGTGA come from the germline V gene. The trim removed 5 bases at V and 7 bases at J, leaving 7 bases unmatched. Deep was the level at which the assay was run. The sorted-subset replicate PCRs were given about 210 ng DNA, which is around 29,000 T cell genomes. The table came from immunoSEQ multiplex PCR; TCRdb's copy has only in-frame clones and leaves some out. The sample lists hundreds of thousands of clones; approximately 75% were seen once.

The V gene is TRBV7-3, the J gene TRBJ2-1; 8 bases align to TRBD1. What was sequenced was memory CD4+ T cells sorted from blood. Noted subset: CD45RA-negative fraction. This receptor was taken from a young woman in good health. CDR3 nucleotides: TGTGCCAGCAGCCCCGGGACAGGTTTTAATGAGCAGTTCTTC. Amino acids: CASSPGTGFNEQFF.